This T cell receptor (beta chain) was sequenced in a study of blood T cell repertoires in COVID-19 (dated by TCRdb to the early 2020s). About the study as a whole: Collaborator samples came from the United States, Italy and Spain and covered acute and convalescent phases of COVID-19. The material from the prospective study consisted of cDNA or gDNA derived from T cells, B-cell-depleted T cells, or PBMCs. Deeply sampled blood TCRbeta repertoires from subjects exposed to, actively infected with, or recovered from COVID-19 were included in the dataset. The repertoires were released in a freely available public database intended as a resource for research on the immune response to SARS-CoV-2. Samples were obtained from the ongoing ImmuneRACE study (first 160 participants) and from about 1,300 subjects provided by 6 global collaborators. A de-identified subject ID, COVID-19 status, age in years and sex were almost always included in the sample metadata. Where HLA class I and class II types were available, the types were taken from metadata supplied by the sample provider, not from assay-based typing. Points the paper makes about the study in general: The quantity of clinical and demographic metadata differed by source and by participant and was supplied without curation.

The germline V gene sets CDR1 to SNHLY and CDR2 to FYNNEI. The CDR3 covers 16 residues, taking in both the cysteine and the phenylalanine. The read is trimmed to its CDR3 DNA, 48 bases read in frame from base 1. V loses 9 bases at its end and J loses 0 bases; junction bases beyond the gene matches: 3. The immunoSEQ Assay, a bias-controlled multiplex PCR, was used to amplify TCRbeta CDR3 regions from genomic DNA. The study's own analysis went as follows. Within the assay, amplification of reference gene primers was used to estimate how many nucleated cells each sample contained. To quantify the absolute abundance of each unique TCRbeta CDR3 rearrangement, sequence reads were collapsed and filtered. For each sample, productive Simpson clonality was calculated as the square root of Simpson's diversity index across productive rearrangements. Here the immuneACCESS table is served through TCRdb, limited to in-frame sequences with V and J called. Missing clones are a known gap in these copies; in checked studies unresolved V genes cover under half, and the rest lacks a known reason. From that table come the V and J calls and clone size; the DNA was used to work out D and trimming. The sample table contains 70,000 or so clones; only one count was recorded for around 79% of them. The ten largest make up less than 40% of the sample.

The collaborating institutions used their own protocols to collect whole blood in K2EDTA tubes. Collaborator samples were shipped for TCRbeta analysis as frozen whole blood, isolated PBMCs, or DNA extracted from either sample type. As concerns this clone: Its antigen remains unidentified. No base quality values were provided; no much bigger clone lies one nucleotide off.

The clonotype was recovered from a woman between 65 and 79 years old with acute or convalescent COVID-19. The rearrangement combines TRBV2 with TRBJ2-3, and TRBD2 aligns with 16 junction nucleotides. The sample comprised peripheral blood. The DNA is as follows: TGTGCCAGGGGGACTAGCGGGAGGGCCAGCACAGATACGCAGTATTTT. Translated, it reads CARGTSGRASTDTQYF.